Reported below is one T cell receptor (beta chain). These data belong to a study of blood T cell repertoires in COVID-19. Whole-study context: T cells, B-cell-depleted T cells, or PBMCs supplied cDNA or gDNA.

The J segment lost 3 bases and the V segment lost 6 bases, leaving 6 bases of the junction unmatched. CDR1 and CDR2 (germline): KGHDR, SFDVKD. CDR3 length equals 14 residues. TCRdb keeps only in-frame clones here, not all; method: immunoSEQ multiplex PCR. The sample includes about 130,000 clones, approximately 81% seen only once; the top ten take about 3.8%. The sequencing sample was made of peripheral blood. The receptor's source is a woman between 50 and 59 years old with acute or convalescent COVID-19. This sequence joins TRBV24-1 and TRBJ1-2, with 7 nucleotides matching TRBD1. The CDR3 sequence is CATSRSGTDYGYTF. The DNA of the CDR3 is TGTGCCACCAGTAGATCCGGGACAGACTATGGCTACACCTTC.